One and the same sample provided the 15 T cell receptor beta chains below, sequenced in a study of blood T cell repertoires in COVID-19. The protocol was immunoSEQ multiplex PCR, while the TCRdb copy is restricted to in-frame clones and leaves out a portion. The table lists more than 150,000 clones, 60% to 80% of them singletons. Sequencing was done on a sample of peripheral blood. All receptors derive from a woman in her sixties or seventies with acute or convalescent COVID-19.

V and J are TRBV7-3 and TRBJ1-5; tentatively, D is TRBD1 (6 bases). Germline-derived CDR1 and CDR2 are SGHTA and FQGTGA. Trimming cost V 2 bases and J 0 bases, with 26 bases left between them. The CDR3 is 21 residues long. CDR3 amino acids: CASSLAGQGPMSNYSNQPQHF. The CDR3 DNA is TGTGCCAGCAGCTTAGCTGGGCAGGGGCCTATGTCTAATTATAGCAATCAGCCCCAGCATTTT.

The chain combines TRBV5-6 with TRBJ1-4, with TRBD1 matching 9 bases. The CDR3 is 15 residues long. CDR1 and CDR2 (germline): SGHDT, YYEEEE. V was pared by 4 bases and J by 8 bases, with 9 bases of the junction left unmatched. Here the CDR3 DNA reads TGTGCCAGCAGCCACCAGGGACAGGGAGGGGAAAAACTGTTTTTT. This codes for CASSHQGQGGEKLFF.

The chain links TRBV30 to TRBJ2-7; 7 bases agree with TRBD1. This CDR3 has 14 amino acids. With 1 base clipped from V and 5 bases from J, the junction kept 8 bases outside the gene matches. Germline CDR1 GTSNPN, CDR2 SVGIG (reference sequence). CDR3 DNA: TGTGCCTGGAGTGCAAAAGGGACAGTCCACGAGCAGTACTTC. Protein sequence: CAWSAKGTVHEQYF.

This sequence joins TRBV14 and TRBJ1-1, with a weak D call TRBD1 (6 bases). V gave up 5 bases and J gave up 11 bases, with 15 bases separating them. This CDR3 is built from 12 residues. CDR1 is SGHDN, CDR2 FVKESK, per germline. CDR3 sequence: CASSGPGGQAFF. The CDR3 region has the DNA TGTGCCAGCAGCGGGCCGGGGGGCCAGGCTTTCTTT.

This sequence joins TRBV23-1 and TRBJ2-5; 10 bases are shared with TRBD2. TRBV23-1 is placed among ORFs of uncertain function. V dropped 11 bases and J dropped 1; count of bases not matched to a gene: 25. The CDR3 is made up of 20 amino acids. The DNA of the CDR3 is TGCGCCGGCTACAAGGGGTTCGGGGTAAGGAGCGGGAGGGCCCAAGAGACCCAGTACTTC. It codes for CAGYKGFGVRSGRAQETQYF.

The gene calls are TRBV3-1 (or the pseudogene TRBV3-2) and TRBJ2-5; a possible D gene is TRBD1 (6 bases). The germline V gene has CDR1 LGHDT and CDR2 YNNKEL (reference sequence). V was shortened by 5 bases and J by 4 bases, with 11 bases between the two germline ends. This CDR3 has 13 residues. CDR3 sequence: CASSDRQVETQYF. The DNA for the CDR3 is TGTGCCAGCAGCGACAGACAGGTAGAGACCCAGTACTTC.

The chain combines TRBV3-1 (or the pseudogene TRBV3-2) with TRBJ2-7; D gene uncertain. V was clipped by 6 bases and J by 0 bases, with 6 bases between them. Germline V gene lookup returns CDR1 LGHDT and CDR2 YNNKEL (reference sequence). The CDR3 is made up of 12 amino acids. CDR3 loop: CASSFSSYEQYF. The DNA of the CDR3 is TGTGCCAGCAGTTTTAGCTCCTACGAGCAGTACTTC.

As DNA, the CDR3 is TGTGCCAGCAGCTCAGGGACTAGCGGCACAGATACGCAGTATTTT. It yields the protein CASSSGTSGTDTQYF. This sequence joins TRBV7-9 and TRBJ2-3; TRBD2 matches at 10 bases. Germline V gene sequence: CDR1 SEHNR, CDR2 FQNEAQ (reference sequence). CDR3 length: 15 amino acids. The junction had 2 bases not matched to a gene; V was cut back by 4 bases and J by 1 base.

The chain links TRBV29-1 to TRBJ2-3, with 8 positions matching TRBD2. CDR1 is SQVTM, CDR2 ANQGSEA, per germline. V was clipped by 6 bases and J by 6 bases; unmatched bases: 11. The CDR3 is made up of 14 amino acids. The DNA of the CDR3 is TGCAGCGTAGCTCCGGGACTAGTGATTGATACGCAGTATTTT. It yields the protein CSVAPGLVIDTQYF.

This clone has a handful of counts. The chain carries TRBV10-1 and TRBJ1-1; 12 nucleotides line up with TRBD1. The CDR3 extends over 13 amino acids. The germline V gene encodes CDR1 WNHNN and CDR2 SYGVQD (reference sequence). V lost 6 bases to trimming and J lost 11 bases; unmatched junction nucleotides: 7. This CDR3 is CASRAGQGAMAFF. In DNA, the CDR3 is TGCGCCAGCAGAGCGGGACAGGGGGCGATGGCTTTCTTT.

The V and J genes are TRBV9 and TRBJ1-1; D gene uncertain. CDR3 size: 15 residues. V lost 2 bases to trimming and J lost 1 base, with 12 bases between them. Germline V gene data show CDR1 as SGDLS and CDR2 as YYNGEE. CDR3 DNA: TGTGCCAGCAGCGTCGGGCAGGAGGGGAACACTGAAGCTTTCTTT. This translates into CASSVGQEGNTEAFF.

This clone was counted only a few times. The chain couples TRBV2 to TRBJ1-2; TRBD1 might be the D (6 bases). This CDR3 is built from 15 residues. Germline loops: CDR1 SNHLY, CDR2 FYNNEI. Trimming left V 2 bases short and J 4 bases short, with 14 bases between. The CDR3 region is CASSELSGHAYGYTF. CDR3 DNA: TGTGCCAGCAGTGAACTTTCGGGACACGCCTATGGCTACACCTTC. The full variable domain, with the rest looked up from reference TRBV2 and TRBJ1-2, is EPEVTQTPSHQVTQMGQEVILRCVPISNHLYFYWYRQILGQKVEFLVSFYNNEISEKSEIFDDQFSVERPDGSNFTLKIRSTKLEDSAMYFCASSELSGHAYGYTFGSGTRLTVV.

The chain carries TRBV9 and TRBJ2-1, with 7 bases matching TRBD2. The trim removed 1 base at V and 2 bases at J, leaving 6 bases unmatched. Germline V gene sequence: CDR1 SGDLS, CDR2 YYNGEE. The CDR3 consists of 16 residues. The CDR3 loop is CASSVSPGTTYNEQFF. In nucleotides, the CDR3 is TGTGCCAGCAGCGTATCGCCCGGGACTACCTACAATGAGCAGTTCTTC.

The chain links TRBV21-1 to TRBJ1-5; the table names TRBD1, a call not compared with the DNA. TRBV21-1 is annotated as a pseudogene. This CDR3 spans 15 amino acids. CDR3 sequence reads: CASSKEQGEDQPQHF. The CDR3 DNA sequence: TGTGCCAGCAGCAAAGAGCAGGGTGAAGACCAGCCCCAGCATTTT.

V and J are TRBV30 and TRBJ1-1, with no clear D. V was trimmed by 3 bases and J by 1 base, leaving 18 bases between them. CDR3 length equals 16 residues. Germline CDR1 and CDR2: GTSNPN and SVGIG (reference sequence). The CDR3 protein is CAWSPRLGLRNTEAFF. The CDR3 DNA sequence: TGTGCCTGGAGCCCGCGCCTTGGACTCAGGAACACTGAAGCTTTCTTT.